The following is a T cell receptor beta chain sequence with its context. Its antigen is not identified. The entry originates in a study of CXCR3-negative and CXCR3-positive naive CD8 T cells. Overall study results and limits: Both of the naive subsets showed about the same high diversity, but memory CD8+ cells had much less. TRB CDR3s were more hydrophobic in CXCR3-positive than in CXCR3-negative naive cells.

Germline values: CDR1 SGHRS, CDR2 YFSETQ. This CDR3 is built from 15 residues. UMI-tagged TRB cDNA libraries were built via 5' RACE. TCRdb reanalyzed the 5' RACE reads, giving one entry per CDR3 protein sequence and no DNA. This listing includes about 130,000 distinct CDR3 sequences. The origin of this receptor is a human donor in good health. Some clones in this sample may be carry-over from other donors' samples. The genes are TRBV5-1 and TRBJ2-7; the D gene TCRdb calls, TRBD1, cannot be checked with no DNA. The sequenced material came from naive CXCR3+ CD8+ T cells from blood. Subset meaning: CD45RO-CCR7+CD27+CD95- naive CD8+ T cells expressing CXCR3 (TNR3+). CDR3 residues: CASSLDSGQGNEQYF.